Listed below are T cell receptor beta chains from one sample, sequenced in a study of cytomegalovirus exposure and HLA in healthy donors. Clones were read by immunoSEQ multiplex PCR, and TCRdb kept only the in-frame ones, dropping some. The sample yields some 150,000 clones, around four fifths seen once. The sequencing sample was made of PBMCs. These receptors came from a woman aged 35 to 49 in good health and CMV-seronegative. Each CDR3 is given without its conserved first and last residue. Only some rows state a clone size, as once, few, many or a class for expanded clones.

J gene	V gene	clone size	CDR3 protein
TRBJ1-1	TRBV7-2	NA	ASSPGQGSYTEAF
TRBJ2-7	TRBV11-2	few	ASSLVRVAYEQY
TRBJ2-1	TRBV7-3	NA	ASSVVADSYNEQF
TRBJ1-1	TRBV7-2	NA	ASSFRPRANTEAF
TRBJ1-5	TRBV28	once	ASSRTSSNQPQH
TRBJ1-1	TRBV5-1	NA	ASSLEGVGTEAF
TRBJ2-2	TRBV9	NA	ASSMGLAGPYTGELF
TRBJ2-7	TRBV7-9	NA	ASSSLGGTRPYEQY
TRBJ2-7	TRBV27	NA	ASSLSGTGEDEQY
TRBJ2-1	TRBV5-1	NA	ASSLDGTRGPDNEQF
TRBJ2-5	TRBV2	NA	ASSELLGWEAQY
TRBJ1-2	TRBV9	few	ASSPVGQNYGYT
TRBJ1-1	TRBV5-4	NA	ASSTQGSTEAF
TRBJ2-3	TRBV7-2	NA	ASSLGAKDTQY
TRBJ2-1	TRBV6-5	NA	ASSPSRTSYQGEF
TRBJ2-5	TRBV7-3	NA	ASSLLFLKTQY
TRBJ2-1	TRBV5-1	NA	ASSLGDTNEQF
TRBJ2-5	TRBV6-1	NA	ASSEVQGSQGTQY
TRBJ2-1	TRBV30	NA	AWSVRPSGLAGRYNEQF
TRBJ2-1	TRBV7-8	NA	ASSLAGTSESEQF
TRBJ2-7	TRBV6-5	once	AGHTAGTGAFEQY
TRBJ1-2	TRBV7-2	NA	ASSPRTGGTYGYT
TRBJ1-2	TRBV4-3	NA	ASSQAPGSTNYGYT
TRBJ1-1	TRBV5-1	NA	ASSDQGGNTEAF
TRBJ2-7	TRBV6-1	NA	ASSLAGGVYEQY
TRBJ2-7	TRBV28	NA	ASRETSGRSPQVSYEQY
TRBJ1-4	TRBV28	NA	ASSTSTGTGEKLF
TRBJ2-1	TRBV4-1	NA	ASSQVAASSSYNEQF
TRBJ2-1	TRBV7-7	NA	ASGHNNNEQF
TRBJ1-1	TRBV19	NA	ASNTGNTEAF
TRBJ1-5	TRBV7-2	NA	ASSLVQGGSQPQH
TRBJ2-1	TRBV7-9	NA	ASSPWTSGTNNEQF
TRBJ2-7	TRBV30	once	AWSPGLAGGPWGEQY
TRBJ1-2	TRBV28	NA	ASSRIGTGDSYGYT
TRBJ1-1	TRBV2	NA	ASSGDSAEAF
TRBJ1-4	TRBV5-8	NA	ASSLISEKLF
TRBJ2-2	TRBV27	NA	ASSTSGGVPTGELF
TRBJ1-5	TRBV5-4	NA	ASSLPGLDQPQH
TRBJ2-3	TRBV27	NA	ASRTRTSGRPTQTDTQY
TRBJ2-1	TRBV9	NA	ASSGREWGDPTYNEQF
TRBJ1-1	TRBV7-6	once	ASSLGRIPEAF
TRBJ1-2	TRBV7-9	NA	ASSLEGGYGYT
TRBJ1-1	TRBV4-1	NA	ASSQVGGTEAF
TRBJ2-7	TRBV6-5	NA	ASSYGGGTEQY
TRBJ2-7	TRBV9	NA	ASSSPPGQGARPYEQY
TRBJ2-1	TRBV30	NA	AWKVKGQTYNEQF
TRBJ1-2	TRBV7-2	NA	ASSWGTGNYGYT
TRBJ2-7	TRBV10-2	NA	ATTPRGRHEQY
TRBJ2-5	TRBV4-3	NA	ASSQRAGGQETQY
TRBJ1-1	TRBV28	NA	ASRRQRTEAF